Listed below are T cell receptor beta chains from one sample, sequenced in a study of human T cells and chemical hapten exposure. MiXCR, applied by TCRdb to the RACE reads, yields one record per CDR3 protein. The sample lists 50,000 to 65,000 distinct CDR3 sequences; approximately 8.8% were seen once. The sample here was whole blood, taken in connection with sensitization to the hapten diphenylcyclopropenone (DPC). These receptors came from a middle-aged woman with alopecia areata. Some clones in this sample may be carry-over from other donors' samples. The CDR3 runs from the conserved cysteine through the conserved F or W.

J gene | V gene | CDR3 protein
TRBJ2-3 | TRBV7-6 | CASSPGLAGADTQYF
TRBJ2-1 | TRBV7-2 | CASSLIGTTYNEQFF
TRBJ2-1 | TRBV3-1 | CASSRTGTPNNEQFF
TRBJ1-1 | TRBV30 | CAWFKAVNTEAFF
TRBJ2-7 | TRBV20-1 | CSARSGGEVDEQYF
TRBJ2-5 | TRBV6-6 | CASSYIETQYF
TRBJ1-3 | TRBV20-1 | CSARDPRALGNTIYF
TRBJ2-7 | TRBV20-1 | CSASPSRDEQYF
TRBJ1-3 | TRBV28 | CATLSRHSGNTIYF
TRBJ1-6 | TRBV9 | CASSVGSEGYSPLHF
TRBJ1-3 | TRBV27 | CASSYGNTIYF
TRBJ2-5 | TRBV29-1 | CSVAGETQYF
TRBJ1-5 | TRBV24-1 | CATSASAGSNQPQHF
TRBJ2-7 | TRBV19 | CASSAGQGAALEQYF
TRBJ1-2 | TRBV20-1 | CSARVVDRIAHGYTF
TRBJ2-2 | TRBV5-1 | CASEEAGELFF
TRBJ1-6 | TRBV9 | CASSGQGAYNSPLHF
TRBJ1-1 | TRBV4-1 | CVSSHEGRTEAFF
TRBJ2-7 | TRBV10-3 | CAISESGDEQYF
TRBJ2-7 | TRBV19 | CASSILDGSYEQYF
TRBJ2-7 | TRBV4-3 | CASSQERPSYEQYF
TRBJ1-1 | TRBV12-3/TRBV12-4 | CASSWGRGTEAFF
TRBJ2-3 | TRBV12-3/TRBV12-4 | CASSLTGGTDTQYF
TRBJ2-5 | TRBV3-1 | CASSRGLAGDQETQYF
TRBJ2-5 | TRBV27 | CASSQGGGPSETQYF
TRBJ1-5 | TRBV3-1 | CASSQFYSNQPQHF
TRBJ1-2 | TRBV27 | CASSSTGTGVPFEGYTF
TRBJ1-2 | TRBV5-4 | CASSLPLGQGDVNYGYTF
TRBJ2-3 | TRBV4-1 | CASSQTGTGTQYF
TRBJ1-2 | TRBV11-2 | CASSLGDGYYGYTF
TRBJ1-1 | TRBV29-1 | CMGRAGLNTEAFF
TRBJ2-7 | TRBV7-9 | CASSLKGLIPYEQYF
TRBJ2-2 | TRBV2 | CASSAIGTGELFF
TRBJ1-1 | TRBV6-4 | CASSDSGTAEAFF
TRBJ1-4 | TRBV4-3 | CASSPFRGAGLFF
TRBJ1-1 | TRBV7-9 | CASTLTAGDTEAFF
TRBJ1-4 | TRBV15 | CATSREQGKDEKLFF
TRBJ2-2 | TRBV19 | CASTGAAGELFF
TRBJ1-1 | TRBV6-5 | CATDAGGGNTEAFF
TRBJ1-3 | TRBV4-3 | CASSQDRPSSGNTIYF
TRBJ2-5 | TRBV5-6 | CASSLVGRPKETQYF
TRBJ2-6 | TRBV5-4 | CASSLGQGFGANVLTF
TRBJ2-1 | TRBV6-1 | CASSELGGGAYNEQFF
TRBJ2-4 | TRBV7-2 | CASSSQSGAQGSLNIQYF
TRBJ2-5 | TRBV7-7 | CASSPSPGAETQYF
TRBJ2-1 | TRBV20-1 | CSAREQGFGSYNEQFF
TRBJ1-1 | TRBV7-2 | CASSAWEGRRPEAFF